Below, 31 T cell receptor beta chains from the same sample are listed, as sequenced in a study of blood T cells in healthy people across ages (dated by TCRdb to 2014 to 2015). Preparation of the library involved 5' RACE. The data were produced on an Illumina HiSeq 2500. A second PCR of roughly 7 to 12 cycles was performed with a sample-barcoded 5' primer and a J-beta primer mix. TCRdb redid the processing of the public reads, applying fastp at Q25 and MiXCR, and retained in-frame beta chains. Identical CDR3 proteins give one entry, which carries the most common genes and DNA. The sample yields over a million distinct CDR3 sequences; 45% to 70% were counted once. About 6.7% of the sample is taken by the ten largest. Source material: blood. These receptors all come from a man aged 18 to 29 in good health.

V usage is TRBV4-1 and J usage is TRBJ2-1, with D perhaps matching TRBD2 (6 bases). V was pared by 6 bases and J by 0 bases, with 15 bases between. CDR1 and CDR2 from the germline V gene are MGHRA and YSYEKL. This CDR3 contains 16 residues. The CDR3 sequence is CASRASSGSSYNEQFF. DNA for the CDR3: TGCGCCAGCAGGGCAAGTAGCGGAAGCTCCTACAATGAGCAGTTCTTC.

The chain links TRBV7-9 to TRBJ1-1; TRBD1 agrees at 7 bases. Germline CDR1 SEHNR, CDR2 FQNEAQ (reference sequence). V lost 5 bases and J lost 1; bases outside the gene matches: 7. CDR3 size: 15 residues. The CDR3 nucleotides read TGTGCCAGCAGCCTAGGGACAGTAAGGAACACTGAAGCTTTCTTT. Its protein is CASSLGTVRNTEAFF.

The rearrangement links TRBV7-9 to TRBJ1-4; no firm D call. This CDR3 has 15 residues. Between the trimmed V and J ends, which lost 5 bases and 4 bases, there was a span of 14 bases. Germline CDR1 and CDR2: SEHNR and FQNEAQ (reference sequence). CDR3 in amino acids: CASSPPRRVNEKLFF. As DNA, the CDR3 is TGTGCCAGCAGCCCACCTCGGAGGGTTAATGAAAAACTGTTTTTT.

V usage is TRBV6-5 and J usage is TRBJ2-7, with D perhaps TRBD2 (6 bases). The V and J ends lost 6 bases and 2 bases respectively, with 17 bases between them. This CDR3 comprises 15 residues. Germline values: CDR1 MNHEY, CDR2 SVGAGI. CDR3 coding DNA: TGTGCCAGCAGCCGACCGGGACTTACCCCCTACGAGCAGTACTTC. Encoded protein: CASSRPGLTPYEQYF.

V gene TRBV4-1 combines with J gene TRBJ1-2; D might be TRBD1 (6 bases). Per germline, CDR1 MGHRA and CDR2 YSYEKL. The V end lost 4 bases, the J end lost 8 bases, and 17 bases lay between the germline ends. This CDR3 comprises 14 residues. The DNA of the CDR3 is TGCGCCAGCAGCCCCCGTCCAGGGACAATCGGCTACACCTTC. The encoded protein is CASSPRPGTIGYTF.

The V call is TRBV12-3 or TRBV12-4, the J call TRBJ1-2; 7 bases match TRBD1. V shed 6 bases and J 4 bases; nucleotides not matched to a gene: 8. The CDR3 has 14 residues. The CDR3 nucleotides read TGTGCCAGCAGGCAAAACAGGGGTGGCTATGGCTACACCTTC. Its protein is CASRQNRGGYGYTF.

The chain employs TRBV3-1 and TRBJ2-4; 10 nucleotides line up with TRBD2. The J call may be wrong; the DNA end is better matched by TRBJ2-7. This CDR3 comprises 15 residues. Germline CDR1 is LGHDT and CDR2 is YNNKEL (reference sequence). The CDR3 reads CASSQDGTSAYEQYF. CDR3 nucleotides: TGTGCCAGCAGCCAAGACGGGACTAGCGCCTACGAGCAGTACTTC.

There are a few counts of this clonotype. The CDR3 DNA reads as TGTGCCAGCAGCTTAGGCGGGACAGGGGAAGAGACCCAGTACTTC. This encodes CASSLGGTGEETQYF. The rearrangement links TRBV11-2 to TRBJ2-5; 10 bases align to TRBD1. The ends lost 1 base at V and 3 bases at J; junction bases unmatched: 2. There are 15 residues in the CDR3. Germline V gene data show CDR1 as SGHAT and CDR2 as FQNNGV.

CDR3 loop: CASGFSTGKNTEAFF. In DNA, the CDR3 is TGTGCTAGTGGTTTCTCGACAGGGAAGAACACTGAAGCTTTCTTT. This sequence joins TRBV12-5 and TRBJ1-1, with TRBD1 matching over 7 bases. J lost 1 base, V lost 3 bases, and 5 bases had no gene match. The CDR3 consists of 15 residues. CDR1 is LGHNT, CDR2 FRNRAP, per germline. Together with reference TRBV12-5 and TRBJ1-1, the CDR3 gives the full variable domain: DARVTQTPRHKVTEMGQEVTMRCQPILGHNTVFWYRQTMMQGLELLAYFRNRAPLDDSGMPKDRFSAEMPDATLATLKIQPSEPRDSAVYFCASGFSTGKNTEAFFGQGTRLTVV.

The gene calls are TRBV7-9 and TRBJ1-1; a possible D gene is TRBD1 (6 bases). Germline CDR1 SEHNR, CDR2 FQNEAQ (reference sequence). The length of the CDR3 is 15 residues. The V and J ends lost 5 bases and 11 bases respectively, with 24 bases between them. This chain's CDR3 is CASSPSRGDTRRAFF. DNA for the CDR3: TGTGCCAGCAGCCCCTCACGGGGGGACACGAGGCGGGCTTTCTTT. Supplemented by reference TRBV7-9 and TRBJ1-1, the full variable domain reads DTGVSQNPRHKITKRGQNVTFRCDPISEHNRLYWYRQTLGQGPEFLTYFQNEAQLEKSRLLSDRFSAERPKGSFSTLEIQRTEQGDSAMYLCASSPSRGDTRRAFFGQGTRLTVV.

The rearrangement links TRBV20-1 to TRBJ2-2; no firm D call. Germline V lookup: CDR1 DFQATT, CDR2 SNEGSKA (reference sequence). V lost 6 bases, J lost 3 bases, and 8 bases lay in between. The CDR3 sequence is 12 residues long. The DNA for the CDR3 is TGCAGTGCGCGCCAGGACACCGGGGAGCTGTTTTTT. Amino acids: CSARQDTGELFF.

As concerns this clonotype: At one boundary the junction diverges from the germline segment, which might be a read error. The V and J genes are TRBV11-2 and TRBJ2-3; TRBD2 agrees at 8 bases. The CDR3 sequence is 15 residues long. CDR1 is SGHAT and CDR2 is FQNNGV in the germline V gene. The CDR3 DNA is TGTGCCAGCAGCCCGACGGGAGGGTGGGTGGATACGCGGTATTTT. This translates into CASSPTGGWVDTRYF.

The rearrangement joins TRBV6-5 to TRBJ2-1; TRBD2 aligns across 7 bases. The CDR3 sequence is 14 residues long. The V segment lost 0 bases and the J segment 10 bases; nucleotides outside the gene matches: 6. Germline V CDR1 and CDR2: MNHEY, SVGAGI. The CDR3 spells CASSYSGGAEEQFF. Here the CDR3 DNA reads TGTGCCAGCAGTTACTCGGGAGGGGCCGAGGAGCAGTTCTTC.

The J gene is TRBJ2-1, the V gene TRBV27, with D perhaps TRBD2 (6 bases). Germline-derived CDR1 and CDR2 are MNHEY and SMNVEV (reference sequence). The CDR3 contains 16 residues. V was clipped by 5 bases and J by 10 bases, with 24 bases between them. CDR3 residues: CASSTLGGELVKEQFF. DNA of the CDR3: TGTGCCAGCAGTACGCTCGGCGGGGAGTTGGTCAAGGAGCAGTTCTTC.

This chain uses TRBV20-1 with TRBJ1-1, with D possibly matching TRBD1 (6 bases). V was trimmed by 0 bases and J by 1 base, leaving 12 bases between them. CDR1 is DFQATT and CDR2 is SNEGSKA in the germline V gene (reference sequence). The CDR3 has 15 residues. The chain's CDR3 is CSAREVGQRNTEAFF. CDR3 nucleotide sequence: TGCAGTGCTAGAGAGGTTGGACAGCGGAACACTGAAGCTTTCTTT.

The chain is built from TRBV7-2 and TRBJ2-3; D is possibly TRBD1 (6 bases). This CDR3 has 15 residues. V gave up 3 bases and J gave up 0 bases, with 10 bases separating them. Germline V gene data show CDR1 as SGHTA and CDR2 as FQGNSA. The DNA of the CDR3 is TGTGCCAGCAGCTTGAGGACAGTCAGCACAGATACGCAGTATTTT. The encoded protein is CASSLRTVSTDTQYF.

This chain links TRBV7-2 with TRBJ1-1; D unclear. The germline V gene encodes CDR1 SGHTA and CDR2 FQGNSA. The CDR3 loop spans 10 amino acids. Trimming shortened V by 5 bases and J by 7 bases, and 5 bases separated the two germline ends. The CDR3 region is CASSVDEAFF. The CDR3 coding sequence is TGTGCCAGCAGCGTCGATGAAGCTTTCTTT.

V gene TRBV7-2 combines with J gene TRBJ2-5; possible D gene TRBD1, 5 bases. From germline, CDR1 is SGHTA and CDR2 FQGNSA. The CDR3 spans 12 residues. V lost 5 bases to trimming and J lost 11 bases, with 15 bases between them. CDR3 sequence: CASSASRGIQYF. CDR3 DNA: TGTGCCAGCAGCGCGTCAAGGGGAATTCAGTACTTC.

V is TRBV20-1 and J is TRBJ2-4; 7 bases agree with TRBD2. Germline CDR1 reads DFQATT; CDR2 reads SNEGSKA (reference sequence). The CDR3 consists of 15 residues. The V gene end was trimmed by 1 base and the J gene end by 13 bases; junction bases not matched to a gene: 16. CDR3 in amino acids: CSARALAVGSGEQYF. The CDR3 nucleotides are TGCAGTGCTAGAGCTCTAGCGGTGGGTTCGGGTGAGCAGTACTTC.

This clonotype was observed a handful of times. This sequence joins TRBV28 and TRBJ1-1; 7 bases are shared with TRBD1. The germline CDR1 and CDR2 sequences are MDHEN and SYDVKM. J lost 9 bases, V lost 5 bases, and 6 bases had no gene match. The CDR3 loop spans 12 amino acids. The CDR3 region is CASSPRDSKAFF. CDR3 nucleotides: TGTGCCAGCAGTCCCAGGGACAGCAAAGCTTTCTTT.

The V and J genes are TRBV20-1 and TRBJ2-5; 7 bases agree with TRBD1. V lost 6 bases, J lost 5 bases, and 12 bases stayed unmatched. Germline assignment: CDR1 DFQATT and CDR2 SNEGSKA (reference sequence). CDR3 length: 14 residues. CDR3: CSAIIQGNEETQYF. As DNA, the CDR3 is TGCAGTGCAATAATACAGGGGAATGAGGAGACCCAGTACTTC.

V is TRBV28 and J is TRBJ1-2; tentatively, D is TRBD1 (5 bases). The CDR3 spans 12 residues. CDR1 MDHEN and CDR2 SYDVKM come from the germline V gene. V lost 4 bases, J lost 5 bases, and 8 bases lay in between. The CDR3 spells CASSSRQYGYTF. CDR3 DNA sequence: TGTGCCAGCAGTTCCCGACAGTATGGCTACACCTTC.

The gene calls are TRBV28 and TRBJ2-3, with 8 bases identical to TRBD1. The ends lost 6 bases at V and 4 bases at J; junction bases unmatched: 6. The CDR3 has 14 amino acids. Germline V gene sequence: CDR1 MDHEN, CDR2 SYDVKM. The CDR3 coding sequence is TGTGCCAGCAGACAGGGGGGTTACGCAGATACGCAGTATTTT. Protein: CASRQGGYADTQYF.

The rearrangement links TRBV6-4 to TRBJ1-2, with TRBD1 as a possible D gene (6 bases). V lost 3 bases and J lost 12, with 17 bases in between. CDR1 is MRHNA, CDR2 SNTAGT, per germline. This CDR3 comprises 13 residues. The DNA for the CDR3 is TGTGCCAGCAGTGAAGGGGGACGTATCCTTAACACCTTC. It translates to CASSEGGRILNTF.

This chain uses TRBV15 with TRBJ1-6; D is unresolved. Between the trimmed V and J ends, which lost 0 bases and 8 bases, there was a span of 11 bases. Germline CDR1 reads LNHNV; CDR2 reads YYDKDF (reference sequence). CDR3 size: 15 residues. The CDR3 loop reads CATSRDPGEDSPLHF. DNA of the CDR3: TGTGCCACCAGCAGAGATCCGGGAGAGGATTCACCCCTCCACTTT.

This clonotype was found a few times. In DNA form, the CDR3 reads TGTGCCAGCAGTTACGGGCAGAATGAGCAGTTCTTC. Protein sequence: CASSYGQNEQFF. The chain has TRBV6-6 and TRBJ2-1, with D unclear. The germline gives CDR1 MNHNY, CDR2 SVGAGI (reference sequence). This CDR3 has 12 residues. Trimming shortened V by 2 bases and J by 7 bases, and 6 bases separated the two germline ends.

The V call is TRBV11-2, the J call TRBJ2-5; weak D call: TRBD1 (6 bases). The germline V and J ends were trimmed by 1 base and 2 bases, with 20 bases remaining between them. CDR3 length: 18 amino acids. CDR1 is SGHAT and CDR2 is FQNNGV in the germline V gene. The CDR3 sequence: CASSLGMLQGKLQETQYF. CDR3 nucleotides: TGTGCCAGCAGCTTAGGTATGCTGCAGGGGAAGTTACAAGAGACCCAGTACTTC.

This chain joins TRBV20-1 and TRBJ2-3; 10 bases map to TRBD1. V shed 7 bases, J shed 3 bases, and the junction held 1 base outside the gene matches. The CDR3 covers 12 residues. Germline V gene sequence: CDR1 DFQATT, CDR2 SNEGSKA (reference sequence). The CDR3 DNA reads TGCAGTGGGGACAGGGGTACAGATACGCAGTATTTT. This sequence encodes CSGDRGTDTQYF.

This clonotype occurred a few times. The V and J genes are TRBV10-3 and TRBJ2-3; D not certain. The germline V gene encodes CDR1 ENHRY and CDR2 SYGVKD. Trimming took off 6 bases at V and 0 bases at J, with 4 bases between the two ends. The CDR3 length is 12 residues. Here the CDR3 DNA reads TGTGCCATCAGCTTAAGCACAGATACGCAGTATTTT. Its translation: CAISLSTDTQYF.

The rearrangement uses TRBV13 and TRBJ1-1; D not resolved. The V gene's germline CDR1 is PRHDT and CDR2 FYEKMQ (reference sequence). There are 14 residues in the CDR3. V lost 3 bases to trimming and J lost 6 bases, with 14 bases between them. The CDR3 bases are TGTGCCAGCAGCTTTTACCGTACGTCCCCTGAAGCTTTCTTT. It is translated as CASSFYRTSPEAFF.

V gene TRBV13 combines with J gene TRBJ1-1; 7 bases align to TRBD1. J lost 3 bases, V lost 5 bases, and 9 bases had no gene match. CDR1 is PRHDT, CDR2 FYEKMQ, per germline (reference sequence). There are 15 residues in the CDR3. The CDR3: CASSKSSGTDTEAFF. CDR3 bases: TGTGCCAGCAGCAAGTCGTCCGGGACAGACACTGAAGCTTTCTTT.